This T cell receptor (beta chain) was sequenced for a study of CD8 T cells in Susac syndrome. Germline assignment: CDR1 MGHRA and CDR2 YSYEKL. The ends were cut back, 1 base at V and 5 bases at J, with 26 bases in the middle. The CDR3 loop spans 20 amino acids. Reverse transcription of 0.5 to 1 ug RNA used random hexamers. TCRdb called the immunoSEQ multiplex PCR reads again in MiXCR, with one record for every CDR3 protein. The profile shows approximately 180,000 distinct CDR3 sequences, roughly 94% of them singletons. Sequences were obtained from CD4+ T cells from PBMCs. The chain couples TRBV4-1 to TRBJ2-2; D could derive from TRBD1 or TRBD2 (7 bases each). The receptor was isolated from a human donor with Susac syndrome. CDR3 in DNA: TGCGCCAGCAGCCAAGGCCTCCAAGGGAGGGGGCAGAGGGAAACCGGGGAGCTGTTTTTT. It specifies CASSQGLQGRGQRETGELFF.